This TCR beta chain was recovered during a study of spatial heterogeneity in lung cancer. Study conclusions and caveats: Follow-up blood showed ubiquitous expanded tumor TCRs less than blood at resection did.

The CDR3 runs to 16 residues. Germline V gene lookup returns CDR1 MGHRA and CDR2 YSYEKL. J lost 5 bases, V lost 2 bases, and 7 bases had no gene match. As to time point: sample taken at primary tumor resection. Sequencing covered unsorted whole RNA taken from tumor, nontumor lung or frozen PBMC. Donation came from some 72 patients with untreated early-stage non-small cell lung cancer. MiXCR was run by TCRdb on the 5' RACE reads, yielding one entry per CDR3 protein. This table holds around 92,000 distinct CDR3 sequences, approximately 12% found once. This clonotype was recorded a few times. No antigen is known for it.

This clonotype originated in a male donor with early-stage non-small cell lung cancer. The sample in question was PBMCs, obtained at surgery. The chain carries TRBV4-1 and TRBJ2-3, with 10 bases matching TRBD1. CDR3 protein: CASSQPSGDRGDTQYF. CDR3 in DNA: TGCGCCAGCAGCCAACCCTCGGGGGACAGGGGAGATACGCAGTATTTT.